Presented here are 10 T cell receptor beta chains from one specimen sequenced in a study of Tregs in tolerant kidney transplant recipients. Profiled with immunoSEQ multiplex PCR; TCRdb holds only in-frame clones, not every one. The data contain 65,000 to 85,000 clones, 91% of them singletons. Related graft donors supplied nonmyeloablative bone marrow transplants, and mixed chimerism was transient. Sequenced here: CD4+ T cells from blood (PBMCs), sampled 24 months after the transplant. The receptors derive from a human patient who received a combined kidney and bone marrow transplant. Some T cells may arise from the graft donor.

The chain links TRBV11-2 to TRBJ2-1; 10 positions match TRBD2. The V and J ends lost 1 base and 4 bases, in that order; junction bases with no gene match: 10. CDR1 SGHAT and CDR2 FQNNGV come from the germline V gene. This CDR3 spans 18 amino acids. The CDR3 coding sequence is TGTGCCAGCAGCTTAGGAGCGGGAGGGCCTCTTGGTTACAATGAGCAGTTCTTC. Translated: CASSLGAGGPLGYNEQFF. Filled out from reference TRBV11-2 and TRBJ2-1, the complete variable domain reads EAGVAQSPRYKIIEKRQSVAFWCNPISGHATLYWYQQILGQGPKLLIQFQNNGVVDDSQLPKDRFSAERLKGVDSTLKIQPAKLEDSAVYLCASSLGAGGPLGYNEQFFGPGTRLTVL.

V usage is TRBV29-1 and J usage is TRBJ1-1; D is possibly TRBD1 (5 bases). The V and J ends lost 3 bases and 4 bases respectively, with 21 bases between them. Germline V gene sequence: CDR1 SQVTM, CDR2 ANQGSEA. This CDR3 spans 16 amino acids. The CDR3 coding sequence is TGCAGCGTTGATGGGACTTTCAAGGGATTAGGCACTGAAGCTTTCTTT. It encodes CSVDGTFKGLGTEAFF.

This rearrangement joins TRBV11-2 to TRBJ2-1, with 11 bases lining up with TRBD2. The CDR3 is 15 amino acids. The germline V gene has CDR1 SGHAT and CDR2 FQNNGV. V gave up 7 bases and J gave up 5 bases; unmatched junction bases: 7. CDR3 sequence: CASNSGTSGNNEQFF. The CDR3 DNA follows: TGTGCCAGCAACTCCGGGACTAGCGGAAACAATGAGCAGTTCTTC.

The V gene is TRBV5-5, the J gene TRBJ2-3; no definite D call. Germline V gene sequence: CDR1 SGHKS, CDR2 YYEKEE (reference sequence). V lost 1 base and J 6 bases, leaving 6 bases between the germline ends. The CDR3 extends over 12 amino acids. DNA of the CDR3: TGTGCCAGCAGCTTGTTTCGGGATACGCAGTATTTT. Residues: CASSLFRDTQYF.

This sequence joins TRBV6-5 and TRBJ1-3; D is ambiguous. This CDR3 has 14 amino acids. Trimming took off 8 bases at V and 0 bases at J, with 11 bases between the two ends. Germline CDR1 is MNHEY and CDR2 is SVGAGI. This chain's CDR3 is CASGIQSSGNTIYF. As DNA, the CDR3 is TGTGCCAGCGGAATACAGAGCTCTGGAAACACCATATATTTT.

V is TRBV19 and J is TRBJ2-4; 7 bases align to TRBD1. Germline lookup yields CDR1 LNHDA and CDR2 SQIVND (reference sequence). V dropped 4 bases and J dropped 0; count of bases not matched to a gene: 9. There are 17 residues in the CDR3. The CDR3 sequence: CASSTTPGQLAKNIQYF. In DNA, the CDR3 is TGTGCCAGTAGTACCACACCGGGACAGCTAGCCAAAAACATTCAGTACTTC.

This sequence joins TRBV20-1 and TRBJ1-1; D gene ambiguous. The germline V gene encodes CDR1 DFQATT and CDR2 SNEGSKA (reference sequence). The CDR3 has 8 residues. CDR3 protein: CRTSEAFF. In nucleotides, the CDR3 is TGCAGGACTAGTGAAGCTTTCTTT.

The rearrangement uses TRBV5-6 and TRBJ2-7; TRBD2 matches 7 bases. The germline CDR1 and CDR2 sequences are SGHDT and YYEEEE. V trimming: 5 bases; J trimming: 2 bases; junction bases outside the gene matches: 16. The CDR3 has 17 amino acids. The CDR3 loop reads CASSYDGEGPRAYEQYF. The DNA for the CDR3 is TGTGCCAGCAGTTATGACGGGGAGGGACCGAGAGCCTACGAGCAGTACTTC.

V usage is TRBV7-8 and J usage is TRBJ2-5; 8 bases are a match to TRBD1. The CDR3 is made up of 15 amino acids. Germline V gives CDR1 SGHVS, CDR2 FQNEAQ. V shed 7 bases, J shed 1 base, and the junction held 8 bases outside the gene matches. This CDR3 reads CASTFPRGPQETQYF. Here the CDR3 DNA reads TGTGCCAGCACCTTCCCCAGGGGGCCCCAAGAGACCCAGTACTTC.

The chain combines TRBV19 with TRBJ1-5; D not resolved. The CDR3 contains 17 residues. Germline assignment: CDR1 LNHDA and CDR2 SQIVND (reference sequence). The CDR3 nucleotides read TGTGGCGTTACGGGATTGGAATCAGAGGGTAGCAATCAGCCCCAGCATTTT. Translating it yields CGVTGLESEGSNQPQHF. The whole variable domain, filled in from reference TRBV19 and TRBJ1-5, reads DGGITQSPKYLFRKEGQNVTLSCEQNLNHDAMYWYRQDPGQGLRLIYYSQIVNDFQKGDIAEGYSVSREKKESFPLTVTSAQKNPTAFYLCGVTGLESEGSNQPQHFGDGTRLSIL.